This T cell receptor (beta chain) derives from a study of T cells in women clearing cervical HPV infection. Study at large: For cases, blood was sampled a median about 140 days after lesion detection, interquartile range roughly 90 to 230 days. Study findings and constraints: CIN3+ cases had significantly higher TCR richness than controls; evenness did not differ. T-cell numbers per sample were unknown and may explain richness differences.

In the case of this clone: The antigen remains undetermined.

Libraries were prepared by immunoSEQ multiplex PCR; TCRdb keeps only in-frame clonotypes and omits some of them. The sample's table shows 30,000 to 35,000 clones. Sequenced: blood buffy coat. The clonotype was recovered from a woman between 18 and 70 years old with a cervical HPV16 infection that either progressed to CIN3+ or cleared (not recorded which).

This CDR3 is CAWSVRARYRYEQYF. CDR3 DNA (partial): TGTGCCTGGAGTGTAAGAGCGCGGTACCGATACGAG. The chain carries TRBV30 and TRBJ2-7, with D unresolved. The read halts 3 residues ahead of the CDR3 end, with the missing end drawn from the germline J gene. The CDR3 is made up of 15 amino acids. The V end was cut by 0 bases, the J end by 4 bases, with 16 bases between. Looked up from germline, CDR1 is GTSNPN and CDR2 is SVGIG (reference sequence).